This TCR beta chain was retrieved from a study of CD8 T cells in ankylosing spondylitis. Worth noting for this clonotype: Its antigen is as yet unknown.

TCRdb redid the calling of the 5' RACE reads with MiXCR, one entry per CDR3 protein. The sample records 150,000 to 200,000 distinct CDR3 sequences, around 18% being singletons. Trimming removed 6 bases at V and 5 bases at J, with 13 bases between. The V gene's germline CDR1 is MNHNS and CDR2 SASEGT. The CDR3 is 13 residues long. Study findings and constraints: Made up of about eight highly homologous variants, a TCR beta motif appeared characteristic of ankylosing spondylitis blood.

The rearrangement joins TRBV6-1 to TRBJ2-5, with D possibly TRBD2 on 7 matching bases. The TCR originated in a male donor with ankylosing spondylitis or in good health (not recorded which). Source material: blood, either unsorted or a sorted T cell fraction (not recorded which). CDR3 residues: CASRGGPGETQYF. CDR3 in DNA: TGTGCCAGCAGGGGGGGGCCGGGGGAGACCCAGTACTTC.